Each of the 31 T cell receptor beta chains below was sequenced from the same sample in a study of PD-L1 blockade in urothelial cancer. TCRdb's copy holds only in-frame clones and misses some; the assay was immunoSEQ multiplex PCR. This repertoire shows 28,000 or so clones, around 88% found once; its top ten account for 30% to 40%. The sample here was PBMCs, taken around atezolizumab (anti-PD-L1) treatment. The receptors were sampled from a man aged 60-69 years with urothelial cancer.

This clone came up a few times. V usage is TRBV25-1 and J usage is TRBJ2-3; 10 bases match TRBD2. V trimming: 4 bases; J trimming: 6 bases; junction bases outside the gene matches: 7. The CDR3 covers 15 residues. In germline, CDR1 is MGHDK, CDR2 SYGVNS. CDR3 protein: CASSGQREGQDTQYF. In DNA, the CDR3 is TGTGCCAGCAGTGGGCAGCGGGAGGGCCAGGATACGCAGTATTTT.

The sample holds a few counts of this clone. This chain connects TRBV9 to TRBJ1-6, with D unclear. The CDR3 totals 14 residues. The germline CDR1 and CDR2 sequences are SGDLS and YYNGEE. The V end lost 2 bases, the J end lost 8 bases, and 11 bases lay between the germline ends. The CDR3 loop reads CASSVAATDSPLHF. CDR3 coding DNA: TGTGCCAGCAGCGTGGCGGCTACCGATTCACCCCTCCACTTT.

The gene calls are TRBV7-2 and TRBJ2-7, with a possible D match to TRBD2 (6 bases). The germline V gene has CDR1 SGHTA and CDR2 FQGNSA. Trimming removed 8 bases at V and 0 bases at J, with 17 bases between. The CDR3 is 15 residues long. In DNA form, the CDR3 reads TGTGCCAGCGCGGAGGGCGGATCCTTCTCCTACGAGCAGTACTTC. Its translation: CASAEGGSFSYEQYF.

CDR3 coding DNA: TGTGCCAGCAGCCGATCGTTGACTAGCGGGGGGGCCCATACGCAGTATTTT. This gives the protein CASSRSLTSGGAHTQYF. V usage is TRBV7-2 and J usage is TRBJ2-3, with 14 bases that match TRBD2. J gave up 7 bases and V 5 bases, and 11 bases lay outside the gene matches. The CDR3 sequence is 17 residues long. The germline V gene encodes CDR1 SGHTA and CDR2 FQGNSA.

The CDR3 here is CASSQRQGGLELKLFF. In DNA, the CDR3 is TGCGCCAGCAGTCAAAGACAGGGTGGGTTGGAATTAAAACTGTTTTTT. This sequence joins TRBV10-1 and TRBJ1-4; TRBD1 matches 7 bases. Looked up from germline, CDR1 is WNHNN and CDR2 is SYGVQD (reference sequence). V lost 5 bases and J lost 10; bases outside the gene matches: 16. The CDR3 totals 16 residues.

V and J are TRBV18 and TRBJ2-1, with 11 nucleotides matching TRBD1. Germline loops: CDR1 KGHSH, CDR2 LQKENI. The CDR3 is made up of 16 amino acids. The V and J ends lost 3 bases and 7 bases, in that order; junction bases with no gene match: 8. Here the CDR3 DNA reads TGTGCCAGCTCACCGTCCGGGACAGGGGGTAGGAATGAGCAGTTCTTC. Amino acid sequence: CASSPSGTGGRNEQFF.

The gene calls are TRBV6-5 and TRBJ2-1; 11 nucleotides align to TRBD2. Germline trimming cut 7 bases from V and 7 bases from J; bases unmatched to any gene: 3. The length of the CDR3 is 13 residues. The germline CDR1 and CDR2 sequences are MNHEY and SVGAGI. In DNA form, the CDR3 reads TGTGCCAGCAACTTAGCGGGAGGGAATGAGCAGTTCTTC. Residues: CASNLAGGNEQFF.

V is TRBV4-1 and J is TRBJ2-7, with D perhaps TRBD1 (6 bases). The CDR3 has 15 residues. CDR1 and CDR2 from the germline V gene are MGHRA and YSYEKL. Trimming pared 2 bases from V and 3 bases from J, leaving 14 bases between. In DNA form, the CDR3 reads TGCGCCAGCAGCCAAACCCCAGACAGGTTCTACGAGCAGTACTTC. Translated: CASSQTPDRFYEQYF.

This chain uses TRBV6-1 with TRBJ2-3; 7 positions agree with TRBD2. The J segment lost 0 bases and the V segment lost 4 bases, leaving 4 bases of the junction unmatched. This CDR3 comprises 15 residues. Germline CDR1 is MNHNS and CDR2 is SASEGT. CDR3: CASSVLATSTDTQYF. The CDR3 DNA reads as TGTGCCAGCAGTGTACTAGCGACTAGCACAGATACGCAGTATTTT.

In nucleotides, the CDR3 is TGTGCCAGCAGTAACATTCAGGGGGCCCAGGGCTACACCTTC. Translated: CASSNIQGAQGYTF. This chain links TRBV2 with TRBJ1-2, with 8 bases that match TRBD1. V trimming: 5 bases; J trimming: 8 bases; junction bases outside the gene matches: 10. The germline V gene encodes CDR1 SNHLY and CDR2 FYNNEI. This CDR3 spans 14 amino acids.

This chain links TRBV11-3 with TRBJ2-3; D gene unclear. V was trimmed by 2 bases and J by 2 bases, leaving 5 bases between them. Per the germline V gene, CDR1 is SGHNT and CDR2 is YENEEA. This CDR3 has 13 amino acids. Written as DNA, the CDR3 is TGTGCCAGCAGCTTACTAGACACAGATACGCAGTATTTT. It yields the protein CASSLLDTDTQYF. The full variable domain, rest sourced from reference TRBV11-3 and TRBJ2-3, is EAGVVQSPRYKIIEKKQPVAFWCNPISGHNTLYWYLQNLGQGPELLIRYENEEAVDDSQLPKDRFSAERLKGVDSTLKIQPAELGDSAVYLCASSLLDTDTQYFGPGTRLTVL.

Regarding this clone: One base away lies a much larger clone, so this may be a sequencing read error. The gene calls are TRBV6-5 and TRBJ2-7, with D perhaps TRBD1 (6 bases). V lost 6 bases and J 1 base, leaving 10 bases between the germline ends. Germline CDR1 and CDR2: MNHEY and SVGAGI. This CDR3 has 13 amino acids. The CDR3: CASSQDSSYEQYF. DNA of the CDR3: TGTGCCAGCAGCCAGGACAGTTCCTACGAGCAGTACTTC.

The chain employs TRBV21-1 and TRBJ2-5; TRBD1, the table's D call, lacks a check against the DNA. TRBV21-1 is shown as a pseudogene. The CDR3 length is 14 residues. As DNA, the CDR3 is TGTGCCAGCAGCTTACAGACGGTGCAAGAGACCCAGTACTTC. Protein sequence: CASSLQTVQETQYF.

This chain joins TRBV5-8 and TRBJ1-4; TRBD1 aligns across 8 bases. In germline, CDR1 is SGHTS, CDR2 YDEGEE. V dropped 5 bases and J dropped 4; count of bases not matched to a gene: 7. The CDR3 length is 15 residues. CDR3 coding DNA: TGTGCCAGCAGGACCGGACAGGGCCTTAATGAAAAACTGTTTTTT. It specifies CASRTGQGLNEKLFF.

The chain uses TRBV5-1 and TRBJ2-1, with TRBD2 matching over 13 bases. The CDR3 is 18 residues long. The ends lost 1 base at V and 10 bases at J; junction bases unmatched: 14. Germline CDR1 and CDR2: SGHRS and YFSETQ. The CDR3 loop is CASSLLGTSGISLGEQFF. The CDR3 nucleotides are TGCGCCAGCAGCTTGTTAGGGACTAGCGGGATATCCCTTGGCGAGCAGTTCTTC.

On this clone itself: The identical CDR3 is also encoded by other nucleotide sequences in the sample. The rearrangement links TRBV7-2 to TRBJ1-2; weak D call: TRBD1 (5 bases). V gave up 1 base and J gave up 5 bases, with 8 bases separating them. CDR1 is SGHTA and CDR2 is FQGNSA in the germline V gene. There are 13 residues in the CDR3. CDR3 DNA: TGTGCCAGCAGCTTAGGGCAGGGATATGGCTACACCTTC. Its protein is CASSLGQGYGYTF.

V usage is TRBV19 and J usage is TRBJ2-7, with TRBD2 identical over 10 bases. This CDR3 region has 16 residues. J was trimmed by 3 bases and V by 8 bases; bases with no gene match: 13. CDR1 is LNHDA, CDR2 SQIVND, per germline (reference sequence). CDR3 nucleotide sequence: TGTGCCAGTTCAATGGTAGCGGGGGGCACCATCTACGAGCAGTACTTC. Protein product: CASSMVAGGTIYEQYF.

The chain links TRBV25-1 to TRBJ2-3, with 9 bases lining up with TRBD2. V shed 1 base and J 3 bases; nucleotides not matched to a gene: 8. This CDR3 contains 17 residues. CDR1 and CDR2 from the germline V gene are MGHDK and SYGVNS. The CDR3, as DNA: TGTGCCAGCAGTGAATTGGGGAGCGGGAGGAATACAGATACGCAGTATTTT. This encodes CASSELGSGRNTDTQYF. Looking up the rest from reference TRBV25-1 and TRBJ2-3 gives the full variable domain: EADIYQTPRYLVIGTGKKITLECSQTMGHDKMYWYQQDPGMELHLIHYSYGVNSTEKGDLSSESTVSRIRTEHFPLTLESARPSHTSQYLCASSELGSGRNTDTQYFGPGTRLTVL.

About this clone: Other nucleotide sequences in the sample specify the same CDR3. The chain links TRBV5-1 to TRBJ2-7; unclear D gene. V was trimmed by 0 bases and J by 3 bases, leaving 7 bases between them. Germline CDR1 SGHRS, CDR2 YFSETQ. CDR3 length: 13 residues. CDR3 DNA: TGCGCCAGCAGCTTGGTTCCCGGCTACGAGCAGTACTTC. Its protein is CASSLVPGYEQYF.

The rearrangement links TRBV30 to TRBJ1-1, with D uncertain. Trimming stripped 2 bases from V and 6 bases from J, with 16 bases between. Germline V gives CDR1 GTSNPN, CDR2 SVGIG (reference sequence). CDR3 length equals 14 residues. The CDR3 coding sequence is TGTGCCTGGAGTATTGGGTCCTCCGGAGCTGAAGCTTTCTTT. Encoded protein: CAWSIGSSGAEAFF. The variable domain in full, completed from reference TRBV30 and TRBJ1-1, reads SQTIHQWPATLVQPVGSPLSLECTVEGTSNPNLYWYRQAAGRGLQLLFYSVGIGQISSEVPQNLSASRPQDRQFILSSKKLLLSDSGFYLCAWSIGSSGAEAFFGQGTRLTVV.

The chain has TRBV10-3 and TRBJ1-2; the D is unclear. This CDR3 contains 15 residues. Germline CDR1 ENHRY, CDR2 SYGVKD. V lost 6 bases and J lost 4, with 18 bases in between. Here the CDR3 reads CAIRLSLSFGYGYTF. The CDR3, as DNA: TGTGCCATCAGGCTGTCCTTAAGCTTTGGCTATGGCTACACCTTC.

The chain combines TRBV6-5 with TRBJ2-7; possibly TRBD1 for D (6 bases). This CDR3 region has 15 residues. Germline V gene sequence: CDR1 MNHEY, CDR2 SVGAGI. Trimming cost V 6 bases and J 0 bases, with 15 bases left between them. This chain's CDR3 is CASRTPTGSSYEQYF. The CDR3 DNA sequence: TGTGCCAGCAGAACTCCAACAGGGAGCTCCTACGAGCAGTACTTC.

The chain employs TRBV10-3 and TRBJ2-3; D is undetermined. The CDR3 spans 13 residues. V dropped 4 bases and J dropped 4 bases, with 9 bases sitting between them. Germline V gene lookup returns CDR1 ENHRY and CDR2 SYGVKD. As DNA, the CDR3 is TGTGCCATCAGTGTTGTGGGCCCAGATACGCAGTATTTT. Translating gives CAISVVGPDTQYF.

CDR3 nucleotide sequence: TGTGCCAGCAAAAAGGAACAGGCGGCGGACGAGCAGTACTTC. This codes for CASKKEQAADEQYF. The chain carries TRBV6-5 and TRBJ2-7; possibly TRBD1 for D (5 bases). There are 14 residues in the CDR3. V dropped 7 bases and J dropped 5 bases, with 18 bases sitting between them. In germline, CDR1 is MNHEY, CDR2 SVGAGI.

J is TRBJ2-7 and V is TRBV19; 8 positions match TRBD2. The junction had 4 bases not matched to a gene; V was cut back by 7 bases and J by 2 bases. The CDR3 covers 13 residues. CDR1 and CDR2 from the germline V gene are LNHDA and SQIVND (reference sequence). In DNA, the CDR3 is TGTGCCAGTACCCGGGAGGGAACCTACGAGCAGTACTTC. Residues: CASTREGTYEQYF.

V gene TRBV5-1 combines with J gene TRBJ1-2; 7 nucleotides match TRBD1. The germline V gene has CDR1 SGHRS and CDR2 YFSETQ. The J segment lost 6 bases and the V segment lost 1 base, leaving 6 bases of the junction unmatched. This CDR3 has 14 amino acids. The DNA for the CDR3 is TGCGCCAGCAGCTTGTCAGGGGGGCGAAATGGCTACACCTTC. Translated, it gives CASSLSGGRNGYTF.

The chain joins TRBV6-5 to TRBJ2-1, with TRBD2 matching over 11 bases. This CDR3 is built from 14 residues. With 2 bases clipped from V and 6 bases from J, the junction kept 0 bases outside the gene matches. CDR1 MNHEY and CDR2 SVGAGI come from the germline V gene. CDR3: CASSYGTSGNEQFF. CDR3 nucleotides: TGTGCCAGCAGTTACGGGACTAGCGGCAATGAGCAGTTCTTC.

The chain uses TRBV5-1 and TRBJ2-7; 8 nucleotides align to TRBD1. The CDR3 totals 17 residues. Germline trimming cut 0 bases from V and 5 bases from J; bases unmatched to any gene: 13. Germline values: CDR1 SGHRS, CDR2 YFSETQ. The CDR3 region is CASSLGTGPSGRDEQYF. The DNA for the CDR3 is TGCGCCAGCAGCTTGGGGACAGGGCCGTCGGGGCGCGACGAGCAGTACTTC.

The chain recombines TRBV27 with TRBJ1-1; no clear D gene. This CDR3 region has 15 residues. V was trimmed by 0 bases and J by 1 base, leaving 9 bases between them. The germline gives CDR1 MNHEY, CDR2 SMNVEV (reference sequence). CDR3 region: CASSLSYRSNTEAFF. The CDR3 nucleotides read TGTGCCAGCAGTTTATCTTACAGATCGAACACTGAAGCTTTCTTT.

The rearrangement joins TRBV7-8 to TRBJ1-5; D possibly corresponds to TRBD1 (6 bases). The CDR3 has 15 residues. V lost 1 base, J lost 7 bases, and 14 bases lay in between. The V gene's germline CDR1 is SGHVS and CDR2 FQNEAQ. CDR3 sequence reads: CASSLVARGGQPQHF. The DNA for the CDR3 is TGTGCCAGCAGCTTAGTAGCCAGGGGAGGGCAGCCCCAGCATTTT.

The J gene is TRBJ2-5, the V gene TRBV6-5; D is possibly TRBD2 (6 bases). V was cut by 2 bases and J by 5 bases, with 15 bases left in between. The germline V gene has CDR1 MNHEY and CDR2 SVGAGI. The CDR3 is 15 amino acids. The CDR3 DNA follows: TGTGCCAGCAGTTACAGGCAGCGCGCGGGGGAGACCCAGTACTTC. Translated, it gives CASSYRQRAGETQYF.